The T cell receptor beta chain described here comes from a study of Graves' ophthalmopathy and Graves' hyperthyroidism. The PBMCs used were ones drawn from less than 12 ml of fresh peripheral blood. This clonotype was seen repeatedly, ten times or more. The V segment lost 6 bases and the J segment 6 bases; nucleotides outside the gene matches: 17. Germline V gene data show CDR1 as MDHEN and CDR2 as SYDVKM. This CDR3 region has 16 residues. RNA transcripts were the source from which TCR beta CDR3 regions were amplified. Investigators did first-round RT-PCR with HTBI primers, then second-round multiplex PCR. MiXCR, applied by TCRdb to the multiplex PCR reads, yields one record per CDR3 protein. The top ten hold 12% of the sample, which has 300,000 to 350,000 distinct CDR3 sequences, about a sixth seen once.

Material for sequencing was peripheral blood. V gene TRBV28 combines with J gene TRBJ2-7; 7 bases agree with TRBD1. The sequence was obtained from an adult man with Graves' ophthalmopathy. CDR3 sequence: CASSTPGQARWGEQYF. The CDR3 bases are TGTGCCAGCAGCACCCCCGGACAGGCTCGTTGGGGCGAGCAGTACTTC.